This is a list of T cell receptor beta chains from one sample in a study of Ad26.COV2.S vaccination and SARS-CoV-2 variants. TCRdb's table, derived via immunoSEQ multiplex PCR, lists solely in-frame clones and lacks some. The data show 200,000 to 250,000 clones, approximately 87% seen once. The starting material was peripheral blood, obtained in a trial of Ad26.COV2.S vaccine versus placebo. These receptors were collected from a person between 18 and 65 years old who received the Ad26.COV2.S COVID-19 vaccine or a placebo. Each CDR3 is given with its conserved first and last residue. Fields, in order: J gene, D gene, V gene, CDR3 protein, CDR3 DNA. A D gene is named only where the DNA matches it firmly.

TRBJ2-1 . TRBV11-2 CASSLGGGSYNEQFF TGTGCCAGCAGCTTAGGAGGGGGTAGCTACAATGAGCAGTTCTTC
TRBJ1-2 . TRBV28 CASSLGLGQAYGYTF TGTGCCAGCAGTTTGGGGTTGGGTCAGGCATATGGCTACACCTTC
TRBJ2-2 . TRBV9 CASSGQVLIRTGELFF TGTGCCAGCAGCGGGCAAGTTCTGATAAGGACCGGGGAGCTGTTTTTT
TRBJ1-2 TRBD1 TRBV4-2 CASSPSGTGEDYGYTF TGTGCCAGCAGCCCCTCGGGGACAGGTGAAGACTATGGCTACACCTTC
TRBJ2-5 TRBD1 TRBV6-5 CASSYSRQGAQETQYF TGTGCCAGCAGTTACTCTCGACAGGGGGCGCAAGAGACCCAGTACTTC
TRBJ2-1 TRBD1 TRBV6-2/TRBV6-3 CASSYLGDRGAEQFF TGTGCCAGCAGTTACCTCGGGGACAGGGGCGCTGAGCAGTTCTTC
TRBJ2-7 . TRBV4-3 CASSQAKSESKYEQYF TGCGCCAGCAGCCAAGCGAAATCCGAGTCGAAATACGAGCAGTACTTC
TRBJ1-3 . TRBV7-8 CASSLAGAGNTIYF TGTGCCAGCAGCTTAGCTGGGGCCGGAAACACCATATATTTT
TRBJ2-7 TRBD1 TRBV25-1 CASSADRAHSYEQYF TGTGCCAGCAGCGCAGACAGGGCGCACTCCTACGAGCAGTACTTC
TRBJ2-1 TRBD2 TRBV4-3 CASSQESSGGHSSYNEQFF TGCGCCAGCAGCCAAGAATCTAGCGGGGGCCACAGCTCCTACAATGAGCAGTTCTTC
TRBJ1-5 TRBD1 TRBV18 CASSPQQGSDQPQHF TGTGCCAGCTCACCTCAACAGGGGAGTGATCAGCCCCAGCATTTT
TRBJ2-3 TRBD2 TRBV28 CASSLILAGDTDTQYF TGTGCCAGCAGTTTAATCCTAGCGGGAGACACAGATACGCAGTATTTT
TRBJ2-5 TRBD1 TRBV28 CAREPDRGKQETQYF TGTGCCAGGGAACCCGACAGGGGCAAGCAAGAGACCCAGTACTTC